The entry that follows covers one TCR beta chain sequence. This record belongs to a study of blood T cell repertoires in COVID-19. Overall study: Acute-phase and convalescent COVID-19 samples originated in the United States, Italy and Spain.

Germline CDR1 and CDR2: SGHTA and FQGNSA. V shed 1 base and J shed 6 bases, with 16 bases lying between them. This CDR3 has 16 amino acids. Original handling: How many nucleated cells were present was estimated from reference gene primer amplification. Method: immunoSEQ multiplex PCR; TCRdb's copy keeps in-frame clones and lacks some. V and J calls and clone size are those listed in that table; D and trimming were worked out from the DNA. The data hold about 140,000 clones, with just over 85% observed a single time. This receptor was obtained from a woman aged 55-69 years with acute or convalescent COVID-19. The chain has TRBV7-2 and TRBJ1-5; no definite D call. Material for sequencing was peripheral blood. The CDR3 sequence is CASSLGSGLLGQPQHF. The DNA for the CDR3 is TGTGCCAGCAGCTTAGGTTCGGGTCTGCTGGGTCAGCCCCAGCATTTT.